The present T cell receptor (beta chain) was sequenced within a study of blood T cell repertoires in COVID-19. Study background: Italy, Spain and the United States were the sources of the convalescent and acute COVID-19 samples.

The authors' processing: Amplification of reference gene primers was used by the study to estimate nucleated cell counts. TCRdb keeps only in-frame clones here, not all; method: immunoSEQ multiplex PCR. Clone size and the V and J calls come from that table; the DNA yielded D and trimming. The sample includes tens of thousands of clones, around 90% seen only once; the top ten take roughly 6%. This CDR3 has 13 residues. Per germline, CDR1 MDHEN and CDR2 SYDVKM. The rearrangement links TRBV28 to TRBJ2-2; 7 nucleotides line up with TRBD1. The receptor was isolated from a human donor in a cohort sampled during active COVID-19. What was sequenced was peripheral blood. The CDR3 sequence is CAGQTGDSGELFF. The CDR3 coding sequence is TGTGCGGGGCAAACAGGGGATTCCGGGGAGCTGTTTTTT.